Listed below are T cell receptor beta chains from one sample, sequenced in a study of blood T cells in healthy people across ages. TCRdb fed the 5' RACE reads into MiXCR, producing one record per CDR3 protein. This sample yields around 1,900,000 distinct CDR3 sequences, of which 39% are seen a single time; more than 20% belongs to the top ten. The sequencing sample was made of blood. These receptors all stem from a human donor in good health. Both conserved end residues are part of each CDR3. The D gene is left open where the match is weak. Expanded clones are given a class, and other clones once, few, many or no size at all.

V gene	J gene	clone size	D gene	CDR3 DNA	CDR3 protein
TRBV29-1	TRBJ2-5	-	TRBD2	TGCAGTGTTGAAGATCGAGGGACTACCCCACAAGAGACCCAGTACTTC	CSVEDRGTTPQETQYF
TRBV29-1	TRBJ2-5	many	-	TGCAGCGTTGTTGGACTTTACCAAGAGACCCAGTACTTC	CSVVGLYQETQYF
TRBV11-2	TRBJ2-3	-	TRBD1	TGTGCCAGCAGCGGGACAGCGAGGGGGACAGATACGCAGTATTTT	CASSGTARGTDTQYF
TRBV10-3	TRBJ2-7	few	-	TGTGCCATCAGTTCCCCGTCCTACGAGCAGTACTTC	CAISSPSYEQYF
TRBV20-1	TRBJ2-1	once	-	TGCAGTGCCCCGACAGGACTAGCCTACAATGAGCAGTTCTTC	CSAPTGLAYNEQFF
TRBV7-2	TRBJ1-5	-	-	TGTGCCAGCAGCTCCACGTACAATCAGCCCCAGCATTTT	CASSSTYNQPQHF
TRBV3-1	TRBJ2-7	-	-	TGTGCCAGCAGCTCAGCGGACCACGAGCAGTACTTC	CASSSADHEQYF
TRBV7-2	TRBJ1-1	-	-	TGTGCCAGCAGCTTATACAGGATGGGGAACACTGAAGCTTTCTTT	CASSLYRMGNTEAFF
TRBV7-2	TRBJ2-5	once	-	TGTGCCAGCAGCTCCCTGTCCCGAGAGACCCAGTACTTC	CASSSLSRETQYF
TRBV29-1	TRBJ2-1	-	-	TGCAGCGTTGAGGGGTGGGCTCTGAGCTCCTACAATGAGCAGTTCTTC	CSVEGWALSSYNEQFF
TRBV9	TRBJ2-2	once	-	TGTGCCAGCAGTTTGGGGGCGCAGAACACCGGGGAGCTGTTTTTT	CASSLGAQNTGELFF
TRBV6-1	TRBJ2-4	-	TRBD2	TGTGCCAGCAGGACTCCTAGCGGGGGCCACTACAATGAGCAGTACTTC	CASRTPSGGHYNEQYF
TRBV2	TRBJ2-5	-	-	TGTGCCAGCAGTTTTTCCCTGGCGGAGCAGTACTTC	CASSFSLAEQYF
TRBV2	TRBJ2-1	-	TRBD1	TGTGCCAGCAGTGCTTCCGGGACAGGGACCAATGAGCAGTTCTTC	CASSASGTGTNEQFF
TRBV6-6	TRBJ1-2	-	-	TGTGCCAGCAGTTACTACATCAAACAGGGAATCTATGGCTACACCTTC	CASSYYIKQGIYGYTF
TRBV5-1	TRBJ2-1	few	-	TGCGCCAGCAGCTTGGAAGGGGGAAGGGGTAATGAGCAGTTCTTC	CASSLEGGRGNEQFF
TRBV7-9	TRBJ2-7	-	-	TGTGCCAGCAGCCCCAAGGCATGGGGGGCCGTTGCTTACGAGCAGTACTTC	CASSPKAWGAVAYEQYF
TRBV7-2	TRBJ2-1	few	-	TGTGCCAGCAGCTTGACGAGGGTGAATGAGCAGTTCTTC	CASSLTRVNEQFF
TRBV6-2/TRBV6-3	TRBJ1-1	-	-	TGTGCCAGCAGAACCGAATCCCGTGGGGGGCTCAACACTGAAGCTTTCTTT	CASRTESRGGLNTEAFF
TRBV28	TRBJ2-7	-	TRBD2	TGTGCCAGCAGACTGCGGGGGGCTCGATCCTACGAGCAGTACTTC	CASRLRGARSYEQYF
TRBV7-2	TRBJ2-1	-	TRBD2	TGTGCCAGCAGCTTAGAGGCTAGCGGGGGGGTATGGGGTGAGCAGTTCTTC	CASSLEASGGVWGEQFF
TRBV7-9	TRBJ1-2	-	-	TGTGCCAGCAGCTACTCATACTATGGCTACACCTTC	CASSYSYYGYTF
TRBV18	TRBJ2-7	-	-	TGTGCCAGCTCACCGCGCGCAGACGAGCAGTACTTC	CASSPRADEQYF
TRBV9	TRBJ1-1	-	-	TGTGCCAGCAGCGTAGAACCGATGGGCACTGAAGCTTTCTTT	CASSVEPMGTEAFF
TRBV6-5	TRBJ2-7	-	-	TGTGCCAGCACCACGGTAGGAGAGCAGTACTTC	CASTTVGEQYF
TRBV25-1	TRBJ2-1	few	-	TGTGCCAGCAGTGAGCGCGAGGGGTCCTACAATGAGCAGTTCTTC	CASSEREGSYNEQFF
TRBV24-1	TRBJ2-5	few	-	TGTGCCACCAGTGATTTAAGGGTCGGGGAGACCCAGTACTTC	CATSDLRVGETQYF
TRBV9	TRBJ2-7	many	-	TGTGCCAGCAGCGTAGCTCCCAGTTCCTACGAGCAGTACTTC	CASSVAPSSYEQYF
TRBV20-1	TRBJ1-4	-	TRBD1	TGCAGTGCTAGAGATGATGGGGGACAGGGGGCGGGAAAACTGTTTTTT	CSARDDGGQGAGKLFF
TRBV10-3	TRBJ2-3	-	-	TGTGTCACCCATAGCACAGATACGCAGTATTTT	CVTHSTDTQYF